This TCR beta chain was captured by sequencing in a study of cytomegalovirus exposure and HLA in healthy donors. Study-wide background: HLA-typed donors contributed some 77 million unique TCRs, which were held in an early data release.

Study outcomes and limitations: Prior analysis indicated that the majority of TCR beta V segments exhibited productivity approximately 90% or approximately 30% of the time.

PCR was performed using 60 Vbeta and 13 Jbeta primers. This table comes from immunoSEQ multiplex PCR, and its TCRdb copy is limited to in-frame clones, with some not included. The repertoire holds approximately 190,000 clones, more than 65% seen once, with around 5.9% in the top ten. About this clone itself: Antigen specificity is unknown.

This CDR3 region has 13 residues. Germline V gene lookup returns CDR1 WSHSY and CDR2 SAAADI. V was clipped by 4 bases and J by 5 bases; unmatched bases: 2. The chain uses TRBV10-2 and TRBJ1-2; 9 bases align to TRBD1. Sequencing was carried out using PBMCs. This TCR was recovered from a woman aged 30 to 39 in good health and CMV-seropositive. The CDR3: CASSAGTGYGYTF. The CDR3 DNA sequence: TGCGCCAGCAGTGCCGGGACAGGGTATGGCTACACCTTC.